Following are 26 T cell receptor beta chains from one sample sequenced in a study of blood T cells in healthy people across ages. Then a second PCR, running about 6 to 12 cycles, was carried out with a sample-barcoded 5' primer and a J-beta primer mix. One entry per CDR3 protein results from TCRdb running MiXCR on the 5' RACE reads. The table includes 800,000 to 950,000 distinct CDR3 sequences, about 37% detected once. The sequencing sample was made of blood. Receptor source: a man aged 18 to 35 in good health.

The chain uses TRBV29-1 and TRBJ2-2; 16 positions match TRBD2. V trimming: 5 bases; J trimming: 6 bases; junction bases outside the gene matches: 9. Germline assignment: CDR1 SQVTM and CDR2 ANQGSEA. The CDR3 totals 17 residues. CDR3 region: CSVTGTSGGAFPGELFF. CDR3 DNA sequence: TGCAGCGTTACCGGGACTAGCGGGGGGGCATTTCCCGGGGAGCTGTTTTTT.

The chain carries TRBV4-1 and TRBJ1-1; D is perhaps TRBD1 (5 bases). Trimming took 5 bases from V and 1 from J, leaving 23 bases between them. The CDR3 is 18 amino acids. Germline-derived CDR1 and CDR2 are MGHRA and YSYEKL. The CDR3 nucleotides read TGCGCCAGCAGCACGAGTGCCGGGTGGGGGAAGTGGAACACTGAAGCTTTCTTT. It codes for CASSTSAGWGKWNTEAFF.

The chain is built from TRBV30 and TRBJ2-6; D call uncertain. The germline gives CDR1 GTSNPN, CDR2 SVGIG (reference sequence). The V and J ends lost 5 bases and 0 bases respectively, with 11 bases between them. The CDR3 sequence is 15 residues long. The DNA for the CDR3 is TGTGCCTGGCGGGCTTCGGGCTCTGGGGCCAACGTCCTGACTTTC. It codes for CAWRASGSGANVLTF.

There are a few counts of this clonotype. The CDR3 DNA follows: TGTGCCATCGGAAGAACCGGGACCCGGTCAGCCGAGCAGTACTTC. Amino acid sequence: CAIGRTGTRSAEQYF. This chain uses TRBV10-3 with TRBJ2-7, with D possibly called TRBD1 or TRBD2 (5 bases each). The CDR3 is 15 residues long. Per the germline V gene, CDR1 is ENHRY and CDR2 is SYGVKD. The V end lost 8 bases, the J end lost 6 bases, and 23 bases lay between the germline ends.

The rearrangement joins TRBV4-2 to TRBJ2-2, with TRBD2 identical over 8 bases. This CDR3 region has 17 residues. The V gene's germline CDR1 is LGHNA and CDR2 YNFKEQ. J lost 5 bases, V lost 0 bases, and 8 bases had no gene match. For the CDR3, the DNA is TGTGCCAGCAGCCAAGATTGGGCGGGGGGCCGGACCGGGGAGCTGTTTTTT. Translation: CASSQDWAGGRTGELFF.

CDR3 region: CASSPLEKGEQYF. CDR3 in DNA: TGTGCCAGCAGCCCCCTGGAGAAGGGCGAGCAGTACTTC. V usage is TRBV7-8 and J usage is TRBJ2-5; D is unclear. The end of the DNA is better explained by TRBJ2-7, so the J call may be wrong. The germline gives CDR1 SGHVS, CDR2 FQNEAQ. CDR3 size: 13 residues.

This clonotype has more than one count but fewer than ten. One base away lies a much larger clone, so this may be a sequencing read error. CDR3 sequence (DNA): TGTGCCAGCAGGGCTAGCAATCAGCCCCAGCATTTT. Translating it yields CASRASNQPQHF. The rearrangement links TRBV6-5 to TRBJ1-5; D gene ambiguous. Germline V gene sequence: CDR1 MNHEY, CDR2 SVGAGI. CDR3 size: 12 residues. V lost 6 bases to trimming and J lost 0 bases, with 3 bases between them.

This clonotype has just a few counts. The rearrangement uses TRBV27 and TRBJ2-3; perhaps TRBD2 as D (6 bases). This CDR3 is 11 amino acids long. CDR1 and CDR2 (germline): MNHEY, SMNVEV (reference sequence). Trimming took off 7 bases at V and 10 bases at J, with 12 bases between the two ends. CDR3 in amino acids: CASTGGTAQYF. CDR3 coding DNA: TGTGCCAGCACCGGAGGGACTGCGCAGTATTTT.

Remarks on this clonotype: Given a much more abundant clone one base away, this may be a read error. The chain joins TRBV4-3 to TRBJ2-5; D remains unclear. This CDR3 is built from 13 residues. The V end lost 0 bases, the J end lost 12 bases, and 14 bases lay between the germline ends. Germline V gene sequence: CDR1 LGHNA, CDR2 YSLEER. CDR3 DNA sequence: TGCGCCAGCAGCCAAGATTCGGGTGAGCAAGAGTACTTC. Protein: CASSQDSGEQEYF.

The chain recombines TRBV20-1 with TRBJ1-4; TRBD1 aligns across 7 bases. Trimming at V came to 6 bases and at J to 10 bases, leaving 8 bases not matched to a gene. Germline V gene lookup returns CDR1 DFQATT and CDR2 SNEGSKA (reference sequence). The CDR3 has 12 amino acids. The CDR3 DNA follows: TGCAGTGCCCCAGGGGGGAGTGGAAAACTGTTTTTT. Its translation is CSAPGGSGKLFF.

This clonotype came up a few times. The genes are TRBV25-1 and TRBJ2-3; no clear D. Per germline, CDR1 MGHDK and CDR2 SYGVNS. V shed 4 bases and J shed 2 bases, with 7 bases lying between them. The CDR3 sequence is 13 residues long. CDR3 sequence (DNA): TGTGCCAGCAGTGGAGCTTTCACAGATACGCAGTATTTT. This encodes CASSGAFTDTQYF. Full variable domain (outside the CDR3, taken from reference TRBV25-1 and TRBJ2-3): EADIYQTPRYLVIGTGKKITLECSQTMGHDKMYWYQQDPGMELHLIHYSYGVNSTEKGDLSSESTVSRIRTEHFPLTLESARPSHTSQYLCASSGAFTDTQYFGPGTRLTVL.

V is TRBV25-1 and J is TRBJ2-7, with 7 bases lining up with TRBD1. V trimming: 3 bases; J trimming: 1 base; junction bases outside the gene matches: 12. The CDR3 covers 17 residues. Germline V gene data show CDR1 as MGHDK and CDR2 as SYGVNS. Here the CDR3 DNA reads TGTGCCAGCAGTGAGGGCCTCAATCGACAGGGATCCTACGAGCAGTACTTC. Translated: CASSEGLNRQGSYEQYF.

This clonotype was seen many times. The CDR3 here is CSARASGGGTYNEQFF. The CDR3 DNA reads TGCAGTGCTAGAGCGAGCGGGGGGGGAACCTACAATGAGCAGTTCTTC. The chain recombines TRBV20-1 with TRBJ2-1, with TRBD2 matching over 10 bases. J was trimmed by 2 bases and V by 1 base; bases with no gene match: 5. The CDR3 has 16 residues. CDR1 is DFQATT and CDR2 is SNEGSKA in the germline V gene (reference sequence).

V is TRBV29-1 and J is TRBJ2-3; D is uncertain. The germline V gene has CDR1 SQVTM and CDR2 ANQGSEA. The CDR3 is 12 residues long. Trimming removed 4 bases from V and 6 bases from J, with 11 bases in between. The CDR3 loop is CSVGEGWDTQYF. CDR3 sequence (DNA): TGCAGCGTTGGCGAAGGTTGGGATACGCAGTATTTT.

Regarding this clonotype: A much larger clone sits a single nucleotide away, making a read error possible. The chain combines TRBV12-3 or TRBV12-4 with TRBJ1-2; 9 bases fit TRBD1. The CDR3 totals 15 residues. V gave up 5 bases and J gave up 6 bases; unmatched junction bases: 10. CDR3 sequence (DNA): TGTGCCAGCAGTGACCACAGGGGGCCCAGCAATGGCTACACCTTC. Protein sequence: CASSDHRGPSNGYTF.

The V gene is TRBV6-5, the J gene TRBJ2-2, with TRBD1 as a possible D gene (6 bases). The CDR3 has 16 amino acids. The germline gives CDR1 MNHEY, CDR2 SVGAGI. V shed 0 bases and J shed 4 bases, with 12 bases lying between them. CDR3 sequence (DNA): TGTGCCAGCAGTTACTCGTGGGGGCTGGTCACCGGGGAGCTGTTTTTT. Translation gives CASSYSWGLVTGELFF.

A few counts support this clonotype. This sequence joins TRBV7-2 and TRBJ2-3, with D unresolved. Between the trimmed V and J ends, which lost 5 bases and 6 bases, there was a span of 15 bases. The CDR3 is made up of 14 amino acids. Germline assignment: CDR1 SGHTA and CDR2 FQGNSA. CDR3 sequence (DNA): TGTGCCAGCAGCCACGACTTGCCCACGGATACGCAGTATTTT. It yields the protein CASSHDLPTDTQYF.

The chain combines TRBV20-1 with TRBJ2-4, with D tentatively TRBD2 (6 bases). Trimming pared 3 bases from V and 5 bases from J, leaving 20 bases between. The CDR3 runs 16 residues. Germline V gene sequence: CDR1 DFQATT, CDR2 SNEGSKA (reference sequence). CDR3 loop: CSASKPAGGTQNIQYF. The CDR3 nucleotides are TGCAGTGCTAGTAAGCCCGCCGGGGGTACCCAAAACATTCAGTACTTC.

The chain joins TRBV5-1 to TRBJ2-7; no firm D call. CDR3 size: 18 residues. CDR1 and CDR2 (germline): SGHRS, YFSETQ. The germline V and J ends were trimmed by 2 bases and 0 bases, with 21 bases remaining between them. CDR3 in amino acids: CASSFPHGRIFDSYEQYF. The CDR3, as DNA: TGCGCCAGCAGCTTTCCCCACGGTCGGATTTTTGACTCCTACGAGCAGTACTTC.

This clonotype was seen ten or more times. The CDR3 sequence: CASSLLRQSSGETQYF. CDR3 DNA sequence: TGTGCCAGCAGCTTATTAAGACAGAGTTCAGGAGAGACCCAGTACTTC. The rearrangement joins TRBV7-2 to TRBJ2-5; possible D gene TRBD1, 5 bases. The CDR3 loop spans 16 amino acids. V lost 2 bases to trimming and J lost 4 bases, with 17 bases between them. Germline V gene sequence: CDR1 SGHTA, CDR2 FQGNSA.

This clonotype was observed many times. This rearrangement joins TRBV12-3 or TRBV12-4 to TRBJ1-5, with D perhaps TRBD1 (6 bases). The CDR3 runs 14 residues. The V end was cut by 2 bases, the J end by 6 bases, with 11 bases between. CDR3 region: CASSLTGGGQPQHF. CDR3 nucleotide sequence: TGTGCCAGCAGTTTAACGGGGGGCGGTCAGCCCCAGCATTTT.

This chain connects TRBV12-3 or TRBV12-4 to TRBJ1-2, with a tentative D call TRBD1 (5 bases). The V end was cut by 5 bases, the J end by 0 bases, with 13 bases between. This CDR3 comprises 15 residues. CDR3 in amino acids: CASSRDGTSNYGYTF. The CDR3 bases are TGTGCCAGCAGTCGGGACGGAACGTCTAACTATGGCTACACCTTC.

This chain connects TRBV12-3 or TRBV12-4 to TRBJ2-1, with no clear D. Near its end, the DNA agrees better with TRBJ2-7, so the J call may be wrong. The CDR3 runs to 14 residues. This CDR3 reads CASGDRARYNEQYF. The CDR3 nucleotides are TGTGCCAGCGGAGACCGGGCCCGCTACAATGAGCAGTACTTC.

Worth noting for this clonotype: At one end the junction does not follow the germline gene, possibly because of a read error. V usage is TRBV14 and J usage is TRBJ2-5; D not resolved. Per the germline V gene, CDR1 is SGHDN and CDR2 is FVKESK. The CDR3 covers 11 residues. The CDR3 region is CAISQTTEQYF. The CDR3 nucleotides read TGTGCCATCAGCCAAACAACTGAGCAGTACTTC.

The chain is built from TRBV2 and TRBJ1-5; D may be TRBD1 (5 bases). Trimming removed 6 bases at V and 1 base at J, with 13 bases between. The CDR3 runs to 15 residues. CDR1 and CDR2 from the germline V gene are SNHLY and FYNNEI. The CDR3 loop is CASRGGRGSNQPQHF. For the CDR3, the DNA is TGTGCCAGCAGGGGCGGTCGGGGGAGCAATCAGCCCCAGCATTTT.

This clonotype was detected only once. Here the CDR3 reads CSATEQGVYGYTF. In nucleotides, the CDR3 is TGCAGTGCCACGGAACAGGGAGTCTATGGCTACACCTTC. V is TRBV20-1 and J is TRBJ1-2; perhaps TRBD1 as D (6 bases). Trimming shortened V by 6 bases and J by 4 bases, and 15 bases separated the two germline ends. Germline V lookup: CDR1 DFQATT, CDR2 SNEGSKA (reference sequence). The CDR3 length is 13 residues.